This record concerns one TCR beta chain sequence. Its antigen is still unknown. These data originate in a study of beta chain features in type 1 diabetes. Study-wide results and limits: In these data, an HLA type influence on TCRB rearrangement remained unresolved. VDJ junctions from type 1 diabetes patients carried fewer insertions and larger deletions.

A single heparinised blood sample, averaging roughly 100 mL, was obtained per donor. Stem cell-like memory, regulatory, central memory and naive CD4+ cells were sorted via CD45RO/CCR7/CD25/CD127/CD95/CD27. Of the isolated RNA, all was reverse transcribed, and so the sequenced material was expressed TCRB transcripts. TCRdb's copy holds only in-frame clones and misses some; the assay was immunoSEQ multiplex PCR. Among over 700,000 clones listed, about a sixth were seen once. V dropped 4 bases and J dropped 4; count of bases not matched to a gene: 7. Germline V lookup: CDR1 ENHRY, CDR2 SYGVKD. The CDR3 has 16 residues.

This chain joins TRBV10-3 and TRBJ2-7; 13 bases align to TRBD2. What was sequenced was naive CD4+ T cells from blood. This clonotype was obtained from a woman aged 18-35 years in good health. The CDR3 DNA is TGTGCCATCAGTGGGAGGGGGACTAGCGGGATGTACGAGCAGTACTTC. It translates to CAISGRGTSGMYEQYF.